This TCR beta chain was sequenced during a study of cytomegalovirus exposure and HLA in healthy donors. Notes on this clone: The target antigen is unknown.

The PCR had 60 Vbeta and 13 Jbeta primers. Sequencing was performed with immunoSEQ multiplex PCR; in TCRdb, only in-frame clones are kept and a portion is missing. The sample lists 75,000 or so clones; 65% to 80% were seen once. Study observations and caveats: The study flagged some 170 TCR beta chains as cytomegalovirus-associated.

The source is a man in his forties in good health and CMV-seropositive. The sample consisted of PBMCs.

The CDR3: CASRRTEYSYEQYF. For the CDR3, the DNA is TGTGCCAGCAGGAGGACTGAATACTCCTACGAGCAGTACTTC. This chain uses TRBV2 with TRBJ2-5, with a possible D match to TRBD2 (5 bases). The J call may be in error: the DNA end matches TRBJ2-7 better. Germline assignment: CDR1 SNHLY and CDR2 FYNNEI. This CDR3 has 14 residues.